This T cell receptor beta chain was captured by sequencing in a study of blood T cell repertoires in COVID-19. At the level of the study: Sample material is recorded as cDNA or gDNA derived from T cells, B-cell-depleted T cells, or PBMCs.

The V end was cut by 5 bases, the J end by 0 bases, with 14 bases between. Germline CDR1 is MNHEY and CDR2 is SVGEGT. This CDR3 is built from 16 residues. There are a few counts of this clone. TCRdb keeps only in-frame clones here, not all; method: immunoSEQ multiplex PCR. The table has over 30,000 clones, 81% seen once; the top ten hold approximately 30%. The sequenced material came from peripheral blood. This TCR was recovered from a man older than 75 with active or convalescent COVID-19. The chain is built from TRBV6-2 or TRBV6-3 and TRBJ1-3; tentative D call: TRBD1 (6 bases). The CDR3 spells CASSPRWDNSGNTIYF. Here the CDR3 DNA reads TGTGCCAGCAGTCCGCGATGGGACAACTCTGGAAACACCATATATTTT.